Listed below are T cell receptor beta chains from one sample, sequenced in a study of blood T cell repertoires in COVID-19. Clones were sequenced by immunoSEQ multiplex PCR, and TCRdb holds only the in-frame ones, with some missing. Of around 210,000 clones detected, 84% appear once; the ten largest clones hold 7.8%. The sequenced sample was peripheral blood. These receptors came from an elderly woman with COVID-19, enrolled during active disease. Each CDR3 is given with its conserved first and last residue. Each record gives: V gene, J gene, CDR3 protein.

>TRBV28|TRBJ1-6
CATRQGTNSPLHF
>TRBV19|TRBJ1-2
CASSMGQINYGYTF
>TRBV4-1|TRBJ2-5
CASSRTSTAQETQYF
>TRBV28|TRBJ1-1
CASRSGTEAFF
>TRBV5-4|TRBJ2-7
CASRAGGNYEQYF
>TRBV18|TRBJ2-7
CASSPGGGSYEQYF
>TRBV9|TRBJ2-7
CASSVMGMDEQYF
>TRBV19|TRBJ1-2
CASRQGDGYTF
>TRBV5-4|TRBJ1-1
CASSLRPGKNEAFF
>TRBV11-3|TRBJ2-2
CASSWETGSFTGELFF
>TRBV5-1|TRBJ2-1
CASSSSGRRSYNEQFF
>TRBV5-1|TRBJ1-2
CASSRSPGTGTDGYTF
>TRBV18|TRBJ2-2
CASSPGQLTGELFF
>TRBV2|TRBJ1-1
CASAGYTEAFF
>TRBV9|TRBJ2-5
CASSGGLAGAQETQYF
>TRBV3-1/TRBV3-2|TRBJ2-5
CASSQGPTSEGTQYF
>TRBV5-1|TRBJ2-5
CASSLPREETQYF
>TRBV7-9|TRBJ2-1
CASSLSGLSYNEQFF
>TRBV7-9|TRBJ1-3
CASNAGALRSSGNTIYF
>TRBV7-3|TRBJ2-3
CANPTSGTQHTQYF
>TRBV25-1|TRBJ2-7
CASSESLITADEQYF
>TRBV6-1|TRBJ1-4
CASSELREKWNEKLFF
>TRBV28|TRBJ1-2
CASSTGVNYGYTF
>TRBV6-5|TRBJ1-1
CASSYQRGTEAFF
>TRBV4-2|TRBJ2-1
CASSQEWGGTSYNEQFF
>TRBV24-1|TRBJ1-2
CATSETSNYGYTF
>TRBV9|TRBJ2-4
CASSFRDRGLNIQYF
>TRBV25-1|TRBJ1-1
CASSDYLEKAFF
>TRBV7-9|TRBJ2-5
CASSPGLAGEETQYF
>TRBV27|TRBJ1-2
CASSLQGGHGYTF
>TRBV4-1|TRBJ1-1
CASSKTPRGLGDTEAFF
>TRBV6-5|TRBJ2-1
CASSLQGSSYNEQFF